The following is a TCR beta chain sequence with its context. What it binds is not known. The data stem from a study of OX40 agonist ivuxolimab in advanced cancers. The overall study: As their treatment, patients were administered ivuxolimab, an agonistic anti-OX40 (CD134) antibody.

The assay was immunoSEQ multiplex PCR, and TCRdb's table has in-frame clones only and misses some. The profile shows 62,000 or so clones, about 82% of them singletons. Broader study findings: Among the nonresponders, some also had low normalized T-cell clonal expansion.

Germline V gives CDR1 SGHDN, CDR2 FVKESK. V shed 6 bases and J 4 bases; nucleotides not matched to a gene: 3. The CDR3 loop spans 12 amino acids. The clonotype originates from an adult with an advanced solid tumor such as melanoma, head and neck, liver or kidney cancer. V gene TRBV14 combines with J gene TRBJ2-7, with 7 bases matching TRBD2. The source was CD4+ or CD8+ T cells sorted from blood, collected in a trial of the OX40 agonist ivuxolimab. CDR3 DNA: TGTGCCAGCAGTGCCGGGGGGTACGAGCAGTACTTC. Translated, it gives CASSAGGYEQYF.